Shown below are 9 T cell receptor beta chains from a single sample sequenced in a study of T cell responses to AZD1222 COVID-19 vaccine. The repertoire was sequenced with immunoSEQ multiplex PCR; TCRdb's copy has only in-frame clones and lacks some. The table shows about 140,000 clones, with almost 95% occurring only once. Sequenced here: peripheral blood, sampled 28 days after the second AZD1222 dose. The receptors shown here come from an adult who received the AZD1222 COVID-19 vaccine.

On this clone: An end of the junction differs from the germline gene, which may be a read error. The V call is TRBV19, the J call TRBJ2-3; 9 nucleotides align to TRBD2. CDR3 length equals 16 residues. From germline, CDR1 is LNHDA and CDR2 SQIVND (reference sequence). The CDR3: CVSSMTSGDGADTQYF. The CDR3 DNA sequence: TGTGTCAGTAGTATGACTAGCGGAGACGGGGCAGATACGCAGTATTTT.

This clone was seen a single time. V and J are TRBV5-1 and TRBJ1-1; D possibly corresponds to TRBD1 (6 bases). CDR1 and CDR2 (germline): SGHRS, YFSETQ. This CDR3 is built from 15 residues. Trimming removed 3 bases at V and 5 bases at J, with 17 bases between. In nucleotides, the CDR3 is TGCGCCAGCAGCTCGGGGAGGGGGTCGGGTACTGAAGCTTTCTTT. This codes for CASSSGRGSGTEAFF.

The chain joins TRBV4-2 to TRBJ2-1; D is possibly TRBD1 (5 bases). This CDR3 is built from 16 residues. Germline-derived CDR1 and CDR2 are LGHNA and YNFKEQ. V lost 4 bases and J lost 10, with 23 bases in between. CDR3 DNA: TGTGCCAGCAGCCCTAGTCTCAGGGCTAGGATGACGGAGCAGTTCTTC. Protein: CASSPSLRARMTEQFF.

The V call is TRBV28, the J call TRBJ2-7; unclear D gene. CDR1 is MDHEN, CDR2 SYDVKM, per germline. The germline V and J ends were trimmed by 6 bases and 3 bases, with 6 bases remaining between them. The CDR3 runs 11 residues. DNA of the CDR3: TGTGCCAGCAGCCCCAACTACGAGCAGTACTTC. Translated, it gives CASSPNYEQYF. The complete variable domain, with remaining parts taken from reference TRBV28 and TRBJ2-7, reads DVKVTQSSRYLVKRTGEKVFLECVQDMDHENMFWYRQDPGLGLRLIYFSYDVKMKEKGDIPEGYSVSREKKERFSLILESASTNQTSMYLCASSPNYEQYFGPGTRLTVT.

The rearrangement joins TRBV7-9 to TRBJ1-5, with a tentative D call TRBD1 (5 bases). V gave up 0 bases and J gave up 7 bases, with 7 bases separating them. This CDR3 spans 13 amino acids. Germline CDR1 reads SEHNR; CDR2 reads FQNEAQ (reference sequence). In nucleotides, the CDR3 is TGTGCCAGCAGCTTAGCGGGGGAGCAGCCCCAGCATTTT. Translated, it gives CASSLAGEQPQHF.

The table lists this clone with a count of one. The J gene is TRBJ1-2, the V gene TRBV28; unclear D gene. The CDR3 runs 13 residues. The ends were cut back, 5 bases at V and 5 bases at J, with 12 bases in the middle. Germline CDR1 reads MDHEN; CDR2 reads SYDVKM. CDR3 sequence reads: CASSPSGRYGYTF. In nucleotides, the CDR3 is TGTGCCAGCAGTCCCTCCGGGCGTTATGGCTACACCTTC.

This sequence joins TRBV28 and TRBJ2-7; D is possibly TRBD1 or TRBD2 (5 bases each). V was clipped by 5 bases and J by 0 bases, with 8 bases between them. The germline V gene encodes CDR1 MDHEN and CDR2 SYDVKM. CDR3 length: 13 residues. The CDR3 DNA sequence: TGTGCCAGCAGTGGGGGTAGCTCCTACGAGCAGTACTTC. It specifies CASSGGSSYEQYF.

Turning to this clone: This sample includes further DNA sequences coding for the same CDR3. The chain carries TRBV10-3 and TRBJ2-5; D remains ambiguous. Germline lookup yields CDR1 ENHRY and CDR2 SYGVKD. Trimming left V 0 bases short and J 4 bases short, with 3 bases between. CDR3 length: 12 amino acids. The CDR3: CAISESRETQYF. The CDR3 DNA reads TGTGCCATCAGTGAGTCGAGAGAGACCCAGTACTTC.

The rearrangement joins TRBV9 to TRBJ1-2; TRBD1 aligns across 10 bases. CDR3 size: 17 residues. Germline V CDR1 and CDR2: SGDLS, YYNGEE. J was trimmed by 8 bases and V by 0 bases; bases with no gene match: 13. The CDR3 sequence is CASSVDGGTGVPRGYTF. In DNA form, the CDR3 reads TGTGCCAGCAGCGTAGACGGCGGGACAGGGGTCCCTAGAGGCTACACCTTC.